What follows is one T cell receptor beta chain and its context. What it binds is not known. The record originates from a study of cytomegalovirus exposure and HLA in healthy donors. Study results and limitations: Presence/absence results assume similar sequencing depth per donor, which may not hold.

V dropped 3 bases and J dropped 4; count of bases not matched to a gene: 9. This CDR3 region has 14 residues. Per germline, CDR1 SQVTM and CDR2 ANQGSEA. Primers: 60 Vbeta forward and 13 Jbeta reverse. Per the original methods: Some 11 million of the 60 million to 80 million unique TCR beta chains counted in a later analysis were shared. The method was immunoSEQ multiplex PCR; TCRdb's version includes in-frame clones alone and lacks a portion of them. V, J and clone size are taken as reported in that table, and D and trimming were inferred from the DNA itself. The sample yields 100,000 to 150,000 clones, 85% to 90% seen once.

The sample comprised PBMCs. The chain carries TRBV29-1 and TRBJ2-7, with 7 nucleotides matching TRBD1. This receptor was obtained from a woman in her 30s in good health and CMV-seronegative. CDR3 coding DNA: TGCAGCGTTGAGCTCGGGACAGCAAGTTACGAGCAGTACTTC. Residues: CSVELGTASYEQYF.